This TCR beta chain was recorded in a study of regulatory T cells in long-lasting Graves disease. The CDR3 runs 15 residues. The V gene's germline CDR1 is SGHTA and CDR2 FQGTGA. V lost 5 bases to trimming and J lost 7 bases; unmatched junction nucleotides: 6. In this sample, this clonotype turned up a few times. Its antigen is not identified. Library construction for TCR beta used iRepertoire HTBI primers and Arm-PCR of CDR3 regions. One entry per CDR3 protein, called by TCRdb with MiXCR from the multiplex PCR reads. This table holds approximately 400,000 distinct CDR3 sequences, 15% found once. Findings of the study overall: Samples came from peripheral blood alone, without thyroid tissue.

Time point denoted: newly diagnosed GD, antithyroid drugs for less than 3 months. Researchers made the TCR library from RNA that was extracted from PBMCs. These same records also appear under a second study, on T cells in Graves' hyperthyroidism and ophthalmopathy. That publication notes: A model using 13 V-J features told ophthalmopathy apart from stable hyperthyroidism.

V usage is TRBV7-3 and J usage is TRBJ2-1; 12 bases map to TRBD2. The receptor was derived from a woman younger than 45 with Graves disease. The sequencing used peripheral blood mononuclear cells (PBMCs), collected at new diagnosis, from a patient treated with antithyroid drugs. CDR3: CASSATSGSQNEQFF. The CDR3 DNA is TGTGCCAGCAGCGCGACTAGCGGGAGTCAAAATGAGCAGTTCTTC.